The 28 T cell receptor beta chains presented below share a single source sample, sequenced in a study of T cell responses to AZD1222 COVID-19 vaccine. Repertoires were generated with immunoSEQ multiplex PCR, while TCRdb's copy carries only in-frame clones and drops some. Here the sample spans about 81,000 clones, 91% being singletons. The sequenced sample was peripheral blood, obtained 28 days after the second AZD1222 dose. Every receptor here comes from an adult who received the AZD1222 COVID-19 vaccine.

The chain is built from TRBV28 and TRBJ2-2; unclear D gene. Trimming took 4 bases from V and 8 from J, leaving 11 bases between them. Per germline, CDR1 MDHEN and CDR2 SYDVKM. The CDR3 has 13 residues. The CDR3 DNA reads TGTGCCAGCAGTTCTACTTCGCCAGGGGAGCTGTTTTTT. Encoded protein: CASSSTSPGELFF.

The chain couples TRBV27 to TRBJ1-2; D remains unclear. The germline V and J ends were trimmed by 7 bases and 7 bases, with 19 bases remaining between them. This CDR3 is 14 amino acids long. CDR1 MNHEY and CDR2 SMNVEV come from the germline V gene (reference sequence). The CDR3 sequence is CASKDADANSGYTF. CDR3 nucleotide sequence: TGTGCCAGCAAGGACGCCGATGCGAATAGTGGCTACACCTTC.

V gene TRBV7-3 combines with J gene TRBJ2-1; the match to TRBD2 covers 9 bases. This CDR3 is 16 amino acids long. Germline values: CDR1 SGHTA, CDR2 FQGTGA. The J segment lost 9 bases and the V segment lost 4 bases, leaving 13 bases of the junction unmatched. DNA of the CDR3: TGTGCCAGCAGCTCCCAGACTAGCGGAGTAGGAGGTGAGCAGTTCTTC. This encodes CASSSQTSGVGGEQFF. Based on the CDR3 plus reference TRBV7-3 and TRBJ2-1, the full variable domain is GAGVSQTPSNKVTEKGKYVELRCDPISGHTALYWYRQSLGQGPEFLIYFQGTGAADDSGLPNDRFFAVRPEGSVSTLKIQRTERGDSAVYLCASSSQTSGVGGEQFFGPGTRLTVL.

This chain uses TRBV5-5 with TRBJ1-2; 9 bases fit TRBD1. The CDR3 covers 14 residues. Germline V gene data show CDR1 as SGHKS and CDR2 as YYEKEE (reference sequence). V lost 4 bases, J lost 7 bases, and 8 bases stayed unmatched. This chain's CDR3 is CASSTETGGFGYTF. DNA for the CDR3: TGTGCCAGCAGCACGGAGACAGGGGGTTTTGGCTACACCTTC.

This clone was seen a few times. The genes are TRBV4-3 and TRBJ1-5; D might be TRBD1 (6 bases). The V gene's germline CDR1 is LGHNA and CDR2 YSLEER. This CDR3 is 14 amino acids long. V shed 3 bases and J shed 4 bases, with 10 bases lying between them. The CDR3: CASSHVTGNQPQHF. The CDR3 bases are TGCGCCAGCAGCCACGTTACAGGGAATCAGCCCCAGCATTTT.

This clone is a singleton in its sample. The chain uses TRBV7-2 and TRBJ1-4; unclear D gene. Germline loops: CDR1 SGHTA, CDR2 FQGNSA. CDR3 length: 15 amino acids. V lost 5 bases to trimming and J lost 0 bases, with 10 bases between them. The CDR3 nucleotides read TGTGCCAGCAGCCCAGCCGGCACAACTAATGAAAAACTGTTTTTT. Encoded protein: CASSPAGTTNEKLFF.

A single count supports this clone. V usage is TRBV16 and J usage is TRBJ1-2; D is undetermined. The CDR3 extends over 13 amino acids. From germline, CDR1 is KGHSY and CDR2 FQNENV. The ends were cut back, 4 bases at V and 2 bases at J, with 8 bases in the middle. CDR3 amino acids: CASSLTGNYGYTF. CDR3 bases: TGTGCCAGCAGCCTGACCGGGAACTATGGCTACACCTTC.

The J gene is TRBJ2-5, the V gene TRBV18; 7 bases align to TRBD2. Germline trimming cut 3 bases from V and 1 base from J; bases unmatched to any gene: 5. The CDR3 extends over 15 amino acids. Germline CDR1 KGHSH, CDR2 LQKENI. CDR3 DNA sequence: TGTGCCAGCTCACCCGACTCTAGCGGCCAAGAGACCCAGTACTTC. As protein: CASSPDSSGQETQYF.

The V call is TRBV19, the J call TRBJ1-3; D is undetermined. This CDR3 spans 14 amino acids. In germline, CDR1 is LNHDA, CDR2 SQIVND (reference sequence). With 3 bases removed from V and 11 bases from J, the gap between germline ends came to 17 bases. The CDR3 DNA is TGTGCCAGTAGTATTATGTCCGCACTCGGCCCCATATATTTT. The encoded protein is CASSIMSALGPIYF.

The rearrangement uses TRBV5-1 and TRBJ1-1; D not certain. V lost 1 base to trimming and J lost 1 base, with 11 bases between them. Germline assignment: CDR1 SGHRS and CDR2 YFSETQ. This CDR3 contains 15 residues. The CDR3 DNA reads TGCGCCAGCAGCTTGTCTGCGGCCACGAACACTGAAGCTTTCTTT. Its protein product is CASSLSAATNTEAFF.

This clone has only one observation. The chain recombines TRBV19 with TRBJ2-5, with D tentatively TRBD1 or TRBD2 (6 bases each). The germline CDR1 and CDR2 sequences are LNHDA and SQIVND (reference sequence). The CDR3 is made up of 15 amino acids. Trimming pared 6 bases from V and 3 bases from J, leaving 17 bases between. The CDR3 sequence: CASSLRGAQEETQYF. The DNA for the CDR3 is TGTGCCAGTAGCCTGAGGGGGGCGCAAGAAGAGACCCAGTACTTC.

The chain employs TRBV9 and TRBJ1-2; the D is unclear. The CDR3 loop spans 19 amino acids. Per the germline V gene, CDR1 is SGDLS and CDR2 is YYNGEE. Trimming cost V 3 bases and J 5 bases, with 29 bases left between them. The CDR3 reads CASSAQLSLERSMKYGYTF. CDR3 nucleotides: TGTGCCAGCAGCGCCCAATTGTCCCTCGAAAGGAGCATGAAGTATGGCTACACCTTC.

V gene TRBV9 combines with J gene TRBJ1-2; tentative D call: TRBD1 (5 bases). CDR3 length: 15 residues. CDR1 and CDR2 from the germline V gene are SGDLS and YYNGEE. Trimming took 0 bases from V and 2 from J, leaving 11 bases between them. As DNA, the CDR3 is TGTGCCAGCAGCGTAGCCAATTCAGGGAACTATGGCTACACCTTC. Translation gives CASSVANSGNYGYTF.

The J gene is TRBJ2-2, the V gene TRBV4-2; the D is unclear. Germline loops: CDR1 LGHNA, CDR2 YNFKEQ. The CDR3 consists of 17 residues. V lost 1 base to trimming and J lost 4 bases, with 16 bases between them. CDR3 in DNA: TGTGCCAGCAGCCAAGCGGCGACCGCCGCTGGCACCGGGGAGCTGTTTTTT. It yields the protein CASSQAATAAGTGELFF.

V is TRBV19 and J is TRBJ2-3; 9 nucleotides agree with TRBD1. With 4 bases clipped from V and 1 base from J, the junction kept 6 bases outside the gene matches. Germline V gene data show CDR1 as LNHDA and CDR2 as SQIVND (reference sequence). The CDR3 length is 16 residues. Written as DNA, the CDR3 is TGTGCCAGTAGTAATTTTCGGGACAGGGGCACAGATACGCAGTATTTT. This translates into CASSNFRDRGTDTQYF.

This clone was found once. The V call is TRBV4-2, the J call TRBJ1-5, with unresolved D. V was shortened by 4 bases and J by 0 bases, with 10 bases between the two germline ends. Per the germline V gene, CDR1 is LGHNA and CDR2 is YNFKEQ. The length of the CDR3 is 15 residues. CDR3 nucleotides: TGTGCCAGCAGCCCTGGAGAGGATAGCAATCAGCCCCAGCATTTT. Its translation is CASSPGEDSNQPQHF.

V is TRBV14 and J is TRBJ1-2; D is unresolved. V lost 3 bases to trimming and J lost 0 bases, with 11 bases between them. In germline, CDR1 is SGHDN, CDR2 FVKESK. The CDR3 has 15 amino acids. The CDR3 DNA sequence: TGTGCCAGCAGCCATTTAGCGGTGACTAACTATGGCTACACCTTC. Its translation is CASSHLAVTNYGYTF.

The CDR3 region has the DNA TGTGCCAGCAGCTTGGTTGGACTTATGAACACTGAAGCTTTCTTT. It specifies CASSLVGLMNTEAFF. This chain uses TRBV5-5 with TRBJ1-1; no clear D gene. Per the germline V gene, CDR1 is SGHKS and CDR2 is YYEKEE (reference sequence). V gave up 0 bases and J gave up 0 bases, with 9 bases separating them. This CDR3 is built from 15 residues.

The chain recombines TRBV3-1 (or the pseudogene TRBV3-2) with TRBJ1-6; D is ambiguous. The V and J ends lost 1 base and 7 bases respectively, with 11 bases between them. The CDR3 sequence is 15 residues long. Germline lookup yields CDR1 LGHDT and CDR2 YNNKEL (reference sequence). Here the CDR3 DNA reads TGTGCCAGCAGCCAAGGGGTCAGACGAAATTCACCCCTCCACTTT. Encoded protein: CASSQGVRRNSPLHF.

V is TRBV24-1 and J is TRBJ2-2, with D uncertain. With 1 base removed from V and 2 bases from J, the gap between germline ends came to 4 bases. The CDR3 totals 14 residues. Per the germline V gene, CDR1 is KGHDR and CDR2 is SFDVKD. The chain's CDR3 is CATSDFANTGELFF. CDR3 DNA sequence: TGTGCCACCAGTGATTTTGCCAACACCGGGGAGCTGTTTTTT.

This chain connects TRBV19 to TRBJ2-2; D call uncertain. CDR3 size: 11 residues. V was clipped by 8 bases and J by 7 bases, with 8 bases between them. The V gene's germline CDR1 is LNHDA and CDR2 SQIVND (reference sequence). This CDR3 is CASLYGGELFF. CDR3 DNA sequence: TGTGCCAGTCTTTACGGCGGGGAGCTGTTTTTT.

The chain links TRBV28 to TRBJ2-7; 9 bases align to TRBD1. V shed 6 bases and J 2 bases; nucleotides not matched to a gene: 5. The length of the CDR3 is 14 residues. In germline, CDR1 is MDHEN, CDR2 SYDVKM. This CDR3 is CASRRGTGTYEQYF. For the CDR3, the DNA is TGTGCCAGCAGGCGGGGGACAGGGACCTACGAGCAGTACTTC. Based on the CDR3 plus reference TRBV28 and TRBJ2-7, the full variable domain is DVKVTQSSRYLVKRTGEKVFLECVQDMDHENMFWYRQDPGLGLRLIYFSYDVKMKEKGDIPEGYSVSREKKERFSLILESASTNQTSMYLCASRRGTGTYEQYFGPGTRLTVT.

This chain connects TRBV29-1 to TRBJ2-7, with 8 bases fitting TRBD2. The germline CDR1 and CDR2 sequences are SQVTM and ANQGSEA. The CDR3 has 14 amino acids. The V and J ends lost 7 bases and 1 base, in that order; junction bases with no gene match: 9. The CDR3 bases are TGCAGCGCTGGGGGGGCGGGAGGTTCCTACGAGCAGTACTTC. This sequence encodes CSAGGAGGSYEQYF.

This clone was found once. The genes are TRBV7-9 and TRBJ1-3; 7 nucleotides align to TRBD1. J was trimmed by 2 bases and V by 1 base; bases with no gene match: 2. The CDR3 extends over 15 amino acids. Germline CDR1 and CDR2: SEHNR and FQNEAQ (reference sequence). The CDR3 here is CASSLVTGTGNTIYF. The DNA of the CDR3 is TGTGCCAGCAGCTTAGTGACAGGGACTGGAAACACCATATATTTT.

The gene calls are TRBV30 and TRBJ2-7, with TRBD1 matching over 7 bases. J lost 5 bases, V lost 5 bases, and 3 bases had no gene match. The CDR3 is made up of 11 amino acids. CDR1 and CDR2 from the germline V gene are GTSNPN and SVGIG (reference sequence). The CDR3 DNA sequence: TGTGCCTGGTCACAGGGGCACGAGCAGTACTTC. Translated, it gives CAWSQGHEQYF.

V is TRBV2 and J is TRBJ1-2; 7 nucleotides agree with TRBD1. Germline CDR1 and CDR2: SNHLY and FYNNEI. J gave up 4 bases and V 4 bases, and 0 bases lay outside the gene matches. The CDR3 totals 12 residues. The CDR3 DNA follows: TGTGCCAGCAGTGGACAGGGCTATGGCTACACCTTC. Translating it yields CASSGQGYGYTF.

The rearrangement links TRBV29-1 to TRBJ2-3; 8 bases agree with TRBD2. Germline trimming cut 3 bases from V and 1 base from J; bases unmatched to any gene: 18. The CDR3 loop spans 19 amino acids. Germline-derived CDR1 and CDR2 are SQVTM and ANQGSEA. The CDR3 coding sequence is TGCAGCGTTGACTTTCCCCAATTTAGCGGGAAGGCGGGCACAGATACGCAGTATTTT. Its protein product is CSVDFPQFSGKAGTDTQYF.

The gene calls are TRBV4-2 and TRBJ1-5, with TRBD1 as a possible D gene (5 bases). Germline loops: CDR1 LGHNA, CDR2 YNFKEQ. The CDR3 loop spans 14 amino acids. Trimming removed 0 bases from V and 6 bases from J, with 9 bases in between. CDR3 bases: TGTGCCAGCAGCCAAGATCGGGGGACTCAGCCCCAGCATTTT. Translating it yields CASSQDRGTQPQHF.